The T cell receptor beta chain under discussion was sequenced for a study of control samples from healthy donors and cancer patients. Clones were sequenced by immunoSEQ multiplex PCR, and TCRdb holds only the in-frame ones, with some missing. The table records roughly 92,000 clones, 86% of them present only once. Trimming shortened V by 2 bases and J by 2 bases, and 9 bases separated the two germline ends. The germline V gene encodes CDR1 LGHDT and CDR2 YNNKEL (reference sequence). The CDR3 is made up of 14 amino acids. The V gene is TRBV3-1 (or the pseudogene TRBV3-2), the J gene TRBJ1-2, with TRBD1 as a possible D gene (6 bases). The sequencing sample was made of blood. This TCR came from a woman between 45 and 65 years old in good health. CDR3 sequence: CASSQQDSNYGYTF. CDR3 coding DNA: TGTGCCAGCAGCCAACAGGACAGCAACTATGGCTACACCTTC.